Below, 18 T cell receptor beta chains from the same sample are listed, as sequenced in a study of neurological immune-mediated disorders (dated by TCRdb to the late 2010s). The method behind the library was 5' RACE. For sequencing, an Illumina HiSeq 2500 was employed. TCRdb reprocessed the public reads (quality trimming at Q25 with fastp, clone calling with MiXCR) and kept in-frame beta chains. Rows with one shared CDR3 protein collapse into an entry with the most common genes and DNA. Across this sample there are approximately 86,000 distinct CDR3 sequences, with 2.5% to 3% seen only once. The top ten clones comprise about 1.1% of the sample. Sequenced: PBMCs. The receptors originated from a woman aged 30 to 39 with multiple sclerosis.

This clonotype was detected ten times or more. The V call is TRBV7-3, the J call TRBJ2-1; 11 bases fit TRBD2. V lost 0 bases and J lost 10; bases outside the gene matches: 5. Germline V gene data show CDR1 as SGHTA and CDR2 as FQGTGA. There are 15 residues in the CDR3. CDR3 sequence (DNA): TGTGCCAGCAGCTTAACACTAGCGGGAGTAGGGGAGCAGTTCTTC. This encodes CASSLTLAGVGEQFF. Complete variable domain (other parts from reference TRBV7-3 and TRBJ2-1): GAGVSQTPSNKVTEKGKYVELRCDPISGHTALYWYRQSLGQGPEFLIYFQGTGAADDSGLPNDRFFAVRPEGSVSTLKIQRTERGDSAVYLCASSLTLAGVGEQFFGPGTRLTVL.

This clonotype was recorded at least ten times. The chain links TRBV20-1 to TRBJ2-6; D gene unclear. V lost 5 bases to trimming and J lost 0 bases, with 11 bases between them. The CDR3 consists of 15 residues. CDR1 is DFQATT and CDR2 is SNEGSKA in the germline V gene (reference sequence). CDR3 region: CSAFSTLSGANVLTF. For the CDR3, the DNA is TGCAGTGCTTTTAGTACCCTCTCTGGGGCCAACGTCCTGACTTTC.

The table lists this clonotype with a few counts. The rearrangement links TRBV2 to TRBJ2-7; D possibly matches TRBD1 or TRBD2 (5 bases each). The CDR3 sequence is 15 residues long. V was cut by 7 bases and J by 2 bases, with 18 bases left in between. The germline V gene has CDR1 SNHLY and CDR2 FYNNEI. This CDR3 is CASTERGDGAYEQYF. The CDR3 DNA follows: TGTGCCAGCACCGAAAGAGGGGACGGCGCCTACGAGCAGTACTTC.

At least ten counts were recorded for this clonotype. CDR3 loop: CATSDRWNSYGYTF. CDR3 DNA sequence: TGTGCCACCAGTGATCGGTGGAACAGCTATGGCTACACCTTC. The chain carries TRBV24-1 and TRBJ1-2; D call uncertain. V lost 3 bases and J 4 bases, leaving 11 bases between the germline ends. The CDR3 runs to 14 residues. Germline V gives CDR1 KGHDR, CDR2 SFDVKD.

This clonotype was counted many times. J is TRBJ2-7 and V is TRBV9; a weak D match, TRBD2 (5 bases). Per the germline V gene, CDR1 is SGDLS and CDR2 is YYNGEE. This CDR3 comprises 13 residues. V shed 0 bases and J shed 4 bases, with 8 bases lying between them. CDR3 bases: TGTGCCAGCAGCGTAGATGAGGGATACGAGCAGTACTTC. Translated, it gives CASSVDEGYEQYF.

In this sample, this clonotype turned up a few times. The chain joins TRBV28 to TRBJ2-3; D is unclear. The V and J ends lost 3 bases and 1 base respectively, with 11 bases between them. Germline lookup yields CDR1 MDHEN and CDR2 SYDVKM. CDR3 length: 15 amino acids. This CDR3 is CASSFLDDGTDTQYF. The CDR3 DNA reads as TGTGCCAGCAGTTTTCTGGACGACGGCACAGATACGCAGTATTTT.

This clonotype was counted ten times or more. The V gene is TRBV12-3 or TRBV12-4, the J gene TRBJ1-1; no clear D. With 8 bases removed from V and 1 base from J, the gap between germline ends came to 14 bases. This CDR3 comprises 14 residues. The CDR3: CASRAVSANTEAFF. The CDR3 coding sequence is TGTGCCAGCCGAGCAGTTAGTGCGAACACTGAAGCTTTCTTT.

This clonotype was counted a few times. Possible read error: a much larger clone is one base away. The rearrangement joins TRBV5-1 to TRBJ1-5, with a weak D call TRBD1 (5 bases). Germline-derived CDR1 and CDR2 are SGHRS and YFSETQ. The CDR3 has 13 residues. Here the CDR3 reads CASSLGRGQPQNF. In DNA form, the CDR3 reads TGCGCCAGCAGCTTGGGGAGGGGTCAGCCCCAGAATTTT.

This clonotype was observed at least ten times. The rearrangement joins TRBV2 to TRBJ2-1; D remains unclear. The germline V gene has CDR1 SNHLY and CDR2 FYNNEI. CDR3 length: 11 amino acids. The V end lost 8 bases, the J end lost 5 bases, and 7 bases lay between the germline ends. The CDR3 bases are TGTGCCAGCCAGACCCACAATGAGCAGTTCTTC. This gives the protein CASQTHNEQFF. The full variable domain, rest sourced from reference TRBV2 and TRBJ2-1, is EPEVTQTPSHQVTQMGQEVILRCVPISNHLYFYWYRQILGQKVEFLVSFYNNEISEKSEIFDDQFSVERPDGSNFTLKIRSTKLEDSAMYFCASQTHNEQFFGPGTRLTVL.

This clonotype was recorded at least ten times. This chain joins TRBV29-1 and TRBJ2-2; D gene unclear. V dropped 5 bases and J dropped 2 bases, with 12 bases sitting between them. CDR1 SQVTM and CDR2 ANQGSEA come from the germline V gene. CDR3 length: 14 amino acids. CDR3 DNA: TGCAGCGTTCGTCAGAAGCTTAACACCGGGGAGCTGTTTTTT. Amino acid sequence: CSVRQKLNTGELFF.

This clonotype showed up many times. The chain recombines TRBV19 with TRBJ1-2; tentative D call: TRBD1 (5 bases). The CDR3 loop spans 13 amino acids. The ends were cut back, 6 bases at V and 4 bases at J, with 12 bases in the middle. Germline CDR1 is LNHDA and CDR2 is SQIVND (reference sequence). The DNA of the CDR3 is TGTGCCAGTAGCCCAGGGTCGGGCTATGGCTACACCTTC. Translation: CASSPGSGYGYTF.

This clonotype was detected ten times or more. This chain joins TRBV27 and TRBJ2-1; 9 bases agree with TRBD2. The CDR3 consists of 15 residues. With V trimmed by 4 bases and J by 6 bases, 7 bases remained unmatched. Germline-derived CDR1 and CDR2 are MNHEY and SMNVEV (reference sequence). The CDR3 here is CASSSGRSGSNEQFF. DNA for the CDR3: TGTGCCAGCAGTTCGGGCCGTAGCGGGAGCAATGAGCAGTTCTTC.

In this sample, this clonotype turned up many times. This chain joins TRBV28 and TRBJ1-1, with a weak D call TRBD1 (5 bases). Germline assignment: CDR1 MDHEN and CDR2 SYDVKM. The V and J ends lost 6 bases and 11 bases respectively, with 16 bases between them. The CDR3 extends over 12 amino acids. DNA of the CDR3: TGTGCCAGCAGACTGCGAGGGGCGCCGGCTTTCTTT. Translating gives CASRLRGAPAFF.

This clonotype has at least ten counts. The chain combines TRBV7-2 with TRBJ1-1, with 8 nucleotides matching TRBD1. The CDR3 totals 14 residues. CDR1 is SGHTA, CDR2 FQGNSA, per germline. With 6 bases clipped from V and 10 bases from J, the junction kept 13 bases outside the gene matches. The CDR3 DNA follows: TGTGCCAGCAGACCTCAGGGGGCGGAAAGCGGAGCTTTCTTT. It translates to CASRPQGAESGAFF.

This clonotype was observed many times. This chain connects TRBV5-1 to TRBJ2-7, with TRBD2 as a possible D gene (6 bases). Between the trimmed V and J ends, which lost 4 bases and 3 bases, there was a span of 11 bases. Germline loops: CDR1 SGHRS, CDR2 YFSETQ. The CDR3 length is 13 residues. In DNA form, the CDR3 reads TGCGCCAGCAGCCAGACTAGTAGCTACGAGCAGTACTTC. It yields the protein CASSQTSSYEQYF.

This clonotype was recorded a few times. Since a much larger clone is just one base distant, this may be a read error. J is TRBJ1-5 and V is TRBV12-3 or TRBV12-4; D is uncertain. The CDR3 has 13 residues. V shed 7 bases and J shed 2 bases, with 9 bases lying between them. The CDR3 DNA follows: TGTGCCAGCACCGACAAGGGCAATCAGCCCCAGCATTTT. Residues: CASTDKGNQPQHF.

Many counts were recorded for this clonotype. The chain recombines TRBV11-3 with TRBJ2-2; D gene ambiguous. CDR3 length: 13 amino acids. Germline CDR1 SGHNT, CDR2 YENEEA. The V and J ends lost 1 base and 6 bases respectively, with 6 bases between them. The CDR3 nucleotides read TGTGCCAGCAGCTTAGCTCGAGCCGGGGAGCTGTTTTTT. Translation: CASSLARAGELFF.

This clonotype was seen at least ten times. This chain connects TRBV5-1 to TRBJ2-7; no firm D call. The CDR3 extends over 16 amino acids. Germline V CDR1 and CDR2: SGHRS, YFSETQ. V was clipped by 0 bases and J by 0 bases, with 13 bases between them. CDR3 bases: TGCGCCAGCAGCTTGGTTGCCCCCCGAAGCTCCTACGAGCAGTACTTC. Residues: CASSLVAPRSSYEQYF.